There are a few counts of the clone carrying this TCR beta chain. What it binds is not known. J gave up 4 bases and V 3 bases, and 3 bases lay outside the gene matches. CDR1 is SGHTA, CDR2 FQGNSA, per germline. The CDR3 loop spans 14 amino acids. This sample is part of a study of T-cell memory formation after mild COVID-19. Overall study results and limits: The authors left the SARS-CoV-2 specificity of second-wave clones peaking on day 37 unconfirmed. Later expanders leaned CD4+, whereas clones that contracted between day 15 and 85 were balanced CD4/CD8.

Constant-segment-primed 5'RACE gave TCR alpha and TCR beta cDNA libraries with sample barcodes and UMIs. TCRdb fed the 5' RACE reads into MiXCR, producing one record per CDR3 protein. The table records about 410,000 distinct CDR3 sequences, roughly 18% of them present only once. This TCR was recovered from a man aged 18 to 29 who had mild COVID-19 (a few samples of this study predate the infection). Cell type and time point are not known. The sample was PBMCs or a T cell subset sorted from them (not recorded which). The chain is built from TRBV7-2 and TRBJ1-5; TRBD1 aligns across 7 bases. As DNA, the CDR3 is TGTGCCAGCAGCTTGGACAGGAGGAATCAGCCCCAGCATTTT. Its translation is CASSLDRRNQPQHF.